The rows below give T cell receptor beta chains drawn from one sample of a study of OX40 agonist ivuxolimab in advanced cancers. Data came from immunoSEQ multiplex PCR; TCRdb stores just in-frame clones and leaves some out. The sample carries roughly 54,000 clones, roughly 91% recorded once. The sample consisted of CD4+ or CD8+ T cells sorted from blood, taken in a trial of the OX40 agonist ivuxolimab. Every receptor here comes from an adult with an advanced solid tumor such as melanoma, head and neck, liver or kidney cancer. CDR3s include the opening cysteine and the closing phenylalanine or tryptophan. The order of the fields is J gene, D gene, V gene, CDR3 protein, CDR3 DNA. A D gene is named only where the DNA matches it firmly.

J: TRBJ2-1; D: TRBD2; V: TRBV5-1; CDR3: CASTWTSGSYNEQFF; DNA: TGCGCCAGCACCTGGACTAGCGGCTCCTACAATGAGCAGTTCTTC
J: TRBJ2-7; D: TRBD2; V: TRBV6-5; CDR3: CASSRPGTRMHEQYF; DNA: TGTGCCAGCAGTAGGCCCGGGACTAGAATGCACGAGCAGTACTTC
J: TRBJ1-2; D: .; V: TRBV21-1; CDR3: CASSKALQRRGYTF; DNA: TGTGCCAGCAGCAAAGCGCTGCAGAGGCGTGGCTACACCTTC
J: TRBJ2-5; D: .; V: TRBV7-7; CDR3: CASSLAGGQGETQYF; DNA: TGTGCTAGCAGCTTAGCGGGGGGACAGGGGGAGACCCAGTACTTC
J: TRBJ1-4; D: .; V: TRBV19; CDR3: CATGPRREKLFF; DNA: TGTGCCACAGGACCACGACGGGAAAAACTGTTTTTT
J: TRBJ1-2; D: .; V: TRBV27; CDR3: CASSLQGYGYTF; DNA: TGTGCCAGCAGTTTACAGGGATATGGCTACACCTTC
J: TRBJ1-4; D: .; V: TRBV7-8; CDR3: CASSLGGHRRQKIWDFEKLFF; DNA: TGTGCCAGCAGCTTAGGGGGACACAGGAGGCAGAAGATATGGGACTTTGAAAAACTGTTTTTT
J: TRBJ2-5; D: TRBD2; V: TRBV30; CDR3: CAWETSGTETQYF; DNA: TGTGCCTGGGAGACTAGCGGGACAGAGACCCAGTACTTC
J: TRBJ2-3; D: .; V: TRBV5-1; CDR3: CASSLTGDPSTDTQYF; DNA: TGCGCCAGCAGCTTGACGGGGGACCCAAGCACAGATACGCAGTATTTT
J: TRBJ2-1; D: .; V: TRBV6-6; CDR3: CASSYRVASYNEQFF; DNA: TGTGCCAGCAGTTACAGAGTAGCCAGCTACAATGAGCAGTTCTTC